The next 16 T cell receptor beta chains were all read from a single sample in a study of control samples from healthy donors and cancer patients. Using immunoSEQ multiplex PCR, the repertoire was profiled, and TCRdb retains in-frame clones only, with some absent. Here the sample spans tens of thousands of clones, 94% being singletons. The specimen was blood. These receptors all come from a woman aged 25 to 45 in good health.

V is TRBV5-5 and J is TRBJ1-5, with 7 bases fitting TRBD1. This CDR3 has 16 amino acids. With V trimmed by 0 bases and J by 3 bases, 6 bases remained unmatched. CDR1 is SGHKS and CDR2 is YYEKEE in the germline V gene (reference sequence). The CDR3 DNA reads as TGTGCCAGCAGCTTGGCCGCGGGACAGAACAATCAGCCCCAGCATTTT. Protein product: CASSLAAGQNNQPQHF.

This chain connects TRBV27 to TRBJ1-3; tentatively, D is TRBD1 (6 bases). The V end was cut by 6 bases, the J end by 0 bases, with 9 bases between. Germline V gene lookup returns CDR1 MNHEY and CDR2 SMNVEV (reference sequence). The CDR3 spans 14 residues. The CDR3, as DNA: TGTGCCAGCAGGCAACAGGGCTCTGGAAACACCATATATTTT. It yields the protein CASRQQGSGNTIYF.

The rearrangement joins TRBV6-4 to TRBJ1-1; D gene uncertain. In germline, CDR1 is MRHNA, CDR2 SNTAGT. CDR3 length: 14 residues. V was shortened by 3 bases and J by 10 bases, with 18 bases between the two germline ends. The CDR3 is CASSDLRPRRRAFF. CDR3 coding DNA: TGTGCCAGCAGTGATCTAAGACCCCGAAGGCGAGCTTTCTTT.

The rearrangement links TRBV2 to TRBJ1-3; D gene unclear. V was trimmed by 4 bases and J by 7 bases, leaving 14 bases between them. The length of the CDR3 is 14 residues. The V gene's germline CDR1 is SNHLY and CDR2 FYNNEI. CDR3 residues: CASSVLRARNTIYF. Here the CDR3 DNA reads TGTGCCAGCAGTGTTTTACGGGCCAGGAACACCATATATTTT.

Only a few counts were recorded for this clone. CDR3 sequence reads: CASSRALSVSNTEAFF. CDR3 bases: TGCGCCAGCAGCCGCGCTTTGAGTGTATCGAACACTGAAGCTTTCTTT. The V and J genes are TRBV4-1 and TRBJ1-1; D is ambiguous. CDR3 length: 16 residues. CDR1 is MGHRA, CDR2 YSYEKL, per germline. The V end was cut by 4 bases, the J end by 1 base, with 16 bases between.

The chain joins TRBV20-1 to TRBJ1-2; D uncertain. The germline V gene has CDR1 DFQATT and CDR2 SNEGSKA (reference sequence). V was trimmed by 6 bases and J by 5 bases, leaving 10 bases between them. The CDR3 is 11 residues long. The CDR3: CSAKDLYGYTF. The CDR3 DNA reads TGCAGTGCAAAGGATTTATATGGCTACACCTTC.

This clone has only one observation. The chain combines TRBV6-6 with TRBJ1-1; a weak D match, TRBD1 (6 bases). The CDR3 consists of 15 residues. V gave up 4 bases and J gave up 5 bases, with 17 bases separating them. Germline V gene sequence: CDR1 MNHNY, CDR2 SVGAGI (reference sequence). CDR3 protein: CASSSSARRGTEAFF. In DNA, the CDR3 is TGTGCCAGCAGTTCATCCGCCCGCAGGGGAACTGAAGCTTTCTTT.

This sequence joins TRBV2 and TRBJ1-1, with 9 bases fitting TRBD1. Germline trimming cut 2 bases from V and 4 bases from J; bases unmatched to any gene: 11. In germline, CDR1 is SNHLY, CDR2 FYNNEI. This CDR3 region has 17 residues. As DNA, the CDR3 is TGTGCCAGCAGTGAAACAGGGGGCTTGATTCACGGCACTGAAGCTTTCTTT. This translates into CASSETGGLIHGTEAFF.

The V gene is TRBV5-4, the J gene TRBJ1-1, with TRBD1 matching 8 bases. The CDR3 extends over 14 amino acids. Germline CDR1 SGHNT, CDR2 YYREEE (reference sequence). Trimming took 4 bases from V and 1 from J; bases not matched to a gene: 3. The CDR3 bases are TGTGCCAGCAGCCCCAGGGGGCGGAACACTGAAGCTTTCTTT. It codes for CASSPRGRNTEAFF.

This clone was recorded only once. The chain carries TRBV18 and TRBJ1-1; no clear D. Trimming cost V 7 bases and J 6 bases, with 21 bases left between them. The CDR3 runs 15 residues. Germline V CDR1 and CDR2: KGHSH, LQKENI. In nucleotides, the CDR3 is TGTGCCAGCTGCCCCCAGGATATGAGGACCGCTGAAGCTTTCTTT. Translation gives CASCPQDMRTAEAFF.

The chain links TRBV7-2 to TRBJ1-5; 7 bases fit TRBD1. With 1 base clipped from V and 7 bases from J, the junction kept 7 bases outside the gene matches. CDR3 length: 15 residues. CDR1 SGHTA and CDR2 FQGNSA come from the germline V gene. The CDR3 is CASSLGQGQKQPQHF. CDR3 nucleotides: TGTGCCAGCAGCTTAGGACAGGGCCAGAAACAGCCCCAGCATTTT.

CDR3: CASSSTGNTEAFF. The CDR3 nucleotides are TGTGCCAGCAGCTCGACAGGGAACACTGAAGCTTTCTTT. J is TRBJ1-1 and V is TRBV7-3, with a weak D call TRBD1 (6 bases). This CDR3 has 13 amino acids. Germline V lookup: CDR1 SGHTA, CDR2 FQGTGA. V dropped 4 bases and J dropped 1 base, with 7 bases sitting between them. Full variable domain (remainder filled in from reference TRBV7-3 and TRBJ1-1): GAGVSQTPSNKVTEKGKYVELRCDPISGHTALYWYRQSLGQGPEFLIYFQGTGAADDSGLPNDRFFAVRPEGSVSTLKIQRTERGDSAVYLCASSSTGNTEAFFGQGTRLTVV.

This chain links TRBV19 with TRBJ1-5; no definite D call. Per germline, CDR1 LNHDA and CDR2 SQIVND (reference sequence). V lost 1 base and J 0 bases, leaving 7 bases between the germline ends. This CDR3 is 15 amino acids long. DNA of the CDR3: TGTGCCAGTAGTATAGTGTTACTTAGCAATCAGCCCCAGCATTTT. Translating it yields CASSIVLLSNQPQHF.

This clone came up once. The J gene is TRBJ1-2, the V gene TRBV19; 7 nucleotides match TRBD1. Germline CDR1 reads LNHDA; CDR2 reads SQIVND (reference sequence). Trimming at V came to 7 bases and at J to 1 base, leaving 6 bases not matched to a gene. There are 14 residues in the CDR3. The CDR3 nucleotides are TGTGCCAGTACTCTGACAGGGAATAACTATGGCTACACCTTC. It translates to CASTLTGNNYGYTF. Full variable domain (missing parts from reference TRBV19 and TRBJ1-2): DGGITQSPKYLFRKEGQNVTLSCEQNLNHDAMYWYRQDPGQGLRLIYYSQIVNDFQKGDIAEGYSVSREKKESFPLTVTSAQKNPTAFYLCASTLTGNNYGYTFGSGTRLTVV.

This chain joins TRBV12-3 or TRBV12-4 and TRBJ1-3; D unclear. CDR3 length equals 12 residues. V gave up 2 bases and J gave up 2 bases, with 1 base separating them. CDR3 DNA: TGTGCCAGCAGTTTACCTGGAAACACCATATATTTT. Residues: CASSLPGNTIYF.

The chain joins TRBV28 to TRBJ2-7; D may be TRBD2 (6 bases). Germline CDR1 and CDR2: MDHEN and SYDVKM. The CDR3 contains 14 residues. Trimming pared 7 bases from V and 3 bases from J, leaving 16 bases between. The CDR3 region has the DNA TGTGCCAGCACATTATCTGGGACTTACTACGAGCAGTACTTC. Residues: CASTLSGTYYEQYF.